These 28 T cell receptor beta chains came from one sample sequenced in a study of T-cell reconstitution after alpha-beta-depleted transplantation in children. During its preparation, the TCRbeta library received unique molecular identifiers. Via MiXCR, TCRdb re-called the PCR reads, giving one row per CDR3 protein. The sample has approximately 390,000 distinct CDR3 sequences; around 9.9% are singletons. Here the sequenced sample was PBMCs from the stem cell graft donor, taken from the stem cell graft. These receptors originate from a human donor who donated a stem cell graft to a child with acute myeloid leukemia.

The chain links TRBV6-2 or TRBV6-3 to TRBJ2-5; TRBD1 aligns across 9 bases. Germline V CDR1 and CDR2: MNHEY, SVGEGT. Trimming cost V 2 bases and J 0 bases; bases outside gene matches: 7. This CDR3 comprises 17 residues. CDR3 residues: CASSYNYRDRDQETQYF. In DNA form, the CDR3 reads TGTGCCAGCAGTTACAATTACCGGGACAGGGACCAAGAGACCCAGTACTTC.

This clonotype was observed a few times. V and J are TRBV20-1 and TRBJ2-6; D ambiguous. CDR3 length: 14 residues. Germline V CDR1 and CDR2: DFQATT, SNEGSKA (reference sequence). Trimming removed 5 bases at V and 4 bases at J, with 12 bases between. The CDR3 nucleotides read TGCAGTGCTCGGCCCGTGTCGGGGGCCAACGTCCTGACTTTC. Translated, it gives CSARPVSGANVLTF.

The rearrangement uses TRBV5-1 and TRBJ2-7, with 12 bases identical to TRBD2. Per germline, CDR1 SGHRS and CDR2 YFSETQ. The CDR3 runs 16 residues. V trimming: 4 bases; J trimming: 4 bases; junction bases outside the gene matches: 9. CDR3 region: CASSTTTSGSSYEQYF. In DNA form, the CDR3 reads TGCGCCAGCAGCACCACGACTAGCGGGAGTTCTTACGAGCAGTACTTC.

This clonotype was detected many times. The gene calls are TRBV11-3 and TRBJ2-2; the match to TRBD2 covers 8 bases. Germline V lookup: CDR1 SGHNT, CDR2 YENEEA. The CDR3 sequence is 18 residues long. V lost 1 base, J lost 3 bases, and 10 bases stayed unmatched. Written as DNA, the CDR3 is TGTGCCAGCAGCTTAGGTGTGGTCGGGACTAGTTACACCGGGGAGCTGTTTTTT. This codes for CASSLGVVGTSYTGELFF.

This clonotype was detected many times. CDR3 nucleotide sequence: TGTGCCAGCAGTTCAATTACAGGGGCGGAAGGCTACACCTTC. Translating gives CASSSITGAEGYTF. The chain joins TRBV12-3 or TRBV12-4 to TRBJ1-2, with 7 bases aligning to TRBD1. The CDR3 spans 14 residues. The V segment lost 4 bases and the J segment 8 bases; nucleotides outside the gene matches: 10.

V usage is TRBV7-8 and J usage is TRBJ2-1; TRBD1 agrees at 7 bases. This CDR3 is 16 amino acids long. With V trimmed by 6 bases and J by 10 bases, 18 bases remained unmatched. CDR1 is SGHVS and CDR2 is FQNEAQ in the germline V gene. CDR3 protein: CASRKRGTEGLQEQFF. As DNA, the CDR3 is TGTGCCAGCAGAAAAAGGGGGACAGAAGGGCTTCAGGAGCAGTTCTTC.

The rearrangement joins TRBV7-2 to TRBJ2-7; D uncertain. The CDR3 runs to 15 residues. Trimming left V 2 bases short and J 1 base short, with 12 bases between. Germline values: CDR1 SGHTA, CDR2 FQGNSA. The CDR3 here is CASSLRGSISYEQYF. CDR3 nucleotides: TGTGCCAGCAGCTTAAGAGGCAGTATATCCTACGAGCAGTACTTC.

This chain links TRBV7-3 with TRBJ2-7; 7 bases line up with TRBD2. This CDR3 comprises 15 residues. The V segment lost 5 bases and the J segment 4 bases; nucleotides outside the gene matches: 11. The germline V gene has CDR1 SGHTA and CDR2 FQGTGA. The DNA for the CDR3 is TGTGCCAGCAGCGCCTCGGGCGGGAGTCAGTACGAGCAGTACTTC. Translating it yields CASSASGGSQYEQYF.

The V call is TRBV5-1, the J call TRBJ2-2; D is unresolved. CDR3 length: 15 residues. CDR1 SGHRS and CDR2 YFSETQ come from the germline V gene. Trimming cost V 4 bases and J 1 base, with 11 bases left between them. CDR3 nucleotide sequence: TGCGCCAGCAGCGCAGCGACGGGGAACACCGGGGAGCTGTTTTTT. Translating gives CASSAATGNTGELFF.

This clonotype came up a few times. The V call is TRBV7-2, the J call TRBJ2-5, with D hard to call. Germline V gene data show CDR1 as SGHTA and CDR2 as FQGNSA. CDR3 length equals 12 residues. V lost 5 bases, J lost 4 bases, and 8 bases lay in between. The CDR3 DNA follows: TGTGCCAGCAGCCAAAGACGAGAGACCCAGTACTTC. This gives the protein CASSQRRETQYF.

Ten or more counts support this clonotype. This chain joins TRBV4-1 and TRBJ2-5; D perhaps matches TRBD1 (6 bases). The CDR3 runs to 15 residues. Trimming left V 4 bases short and J 4 bases short, with 16 bases between. CDR1 is MGHRA and CDR2 is YSYEKL in the germline V gene. The CDR3 reads CASSPDGGRGETQYF. The DNA for the CDR3 is TGCGCCAGCAGCCCCGATGGGGGCAGGGGAGAGACCCAGTACTTC.

This clonotype showed up many times. The rearrangement joins TRBV6-1 to TRBJ2-7, with D unresolved. The V and J ends lost 5 bases and 5 bases respectively, with 7 bases between them. The CDR3 spans 11 residues. Germline V gene sequence: CDR1 MNHNS, CDR2 SASEGT. CDR3 region: CASSHSDEQYV. CDR3 DNA: TGTGCCAGCAGTCATTCAGACGAGCAGTACGTC.

The genes are TRBV7-6 and TRBJ2-1, with D possibly matching TRBD2 (7 bases). Germline values: CDR1 SGHVS, CDR2 FNYEAQ. The CDR3 runs to 13 residues. Trimming pared 8 bases from V and 6 bases from J, leaving 14 bases between. CDR3 sequence (DNA): TGTGCCAGCCGGGGGGCTAGCTTCAATGAGCAGTTCTTC. It specifies CASRGASFNEQFF.

This clonotype turned up a few times. As DNA, the CDR3 is TGTGCCAGCAGCTTAAGCCAGGGATCCTACGAGCAGTACGTC. Translated: CASSLSQGSYEQYV. The chain combines TRBV7-9 with TRBJ2-7, with D possibly matching TRBD1 (5 bases). Trimming removed 2 bases from V and 1 base from J, with 9 bases in between. The CDR3 runs to 14 residues. From germline, CDR1 is SEHNR and CDR2 FQNEAQ (reference sequence).

This clonotype was detected ten times or more. The chain links TRBV18 to TRBJ2-5, with D unclear. Deletions cut 2 bases from V and 6 bases from J, with 4 bases between. Looked up from germline, CDR1 is KGHSH and CDR2 is LQKENI. CDR3 length: 11 amino acids. The CDR3 here is CASSPSKTQYF. Written as DNA, the CDR3 is TGTGCCAGCTCACCATCAAAGACCCAGTACTTC.

This clonotype was picked up a small number of times. A read error is possible here, since a much larger clone lies one base away. The gene calls are TRBV5-1 and TRBJ1-2; D is unclear. Trimming shortened V by 0 bases and J by 0 bases, and 6 bases separated the two germline ends. This CDR3 has 14 residues. Germline loops: CDR1 SGHRS, CDR2 YFSETQ. CDR3 DNA sequence: TGCGCCAGCAGCTTGGACAGCTCTAACTATGGCTACACCTTC. It translates to CASSLDSSNYGYTF.

The chain uses TRBV20-1 and TRBJ1-4, with unresolved D. V was shortened by 6 bases and J by 5 bases, with 13 bases between the two germline ends. Germline-derived CDR1 and CDR2 are DFQATT and SNEGSKA (reference sequence). This CDR3 comprises 13 residues. CDR3 nucleotide sequence: TGCAGTGCCGGAGGAGGGCAAAATGAAAAACTGTTTTTT. Encoded protein: CSAGGGQNEKLFF.

The chain employs TRBV2 and TRBJ1-1; maybe TRBD1 (6 bases). The CDR3 runs 18 residues. The germline gives CDR1 SNHLY, CDR2 FYNNEI. V dropped 8 bases and J dropped 1 base, with 26 bases sitting between them. DNA of the CDR3: TGTGCCAGCTGTTTGGGGGCTGGGGTCGCAGGGAGGAACACTGAAGCTTTCTTT. Its protein product is CASCLGAGVAGRNTEAFF.

This clonotype occurred a few times. The chain employs TRBV20-1 and TRBJ2-7; tentative D call: TRBD1 (5 bases). V gave up 1 base and J gave up 4 bases, with 23 bases separating them. From germline, CDR1 is DFQATT and CDR2 SNEGSKA (reference sequence). The CDR3 loop spans 17 amino acids. The CDR3 DNA follows: TGCAGTGCTAGAGCCCCCCTAGGGGCCGGGCACCCTTACGAGCAGTACGTC. Translation gives CSARAPLGAGHPYEQYV.

The rearrangement links TRBV7-9 to TRBJ2-5; 8 bases agree with TRBD1. The CDR3 sequence is 15 residues long. The junction had 11 bases not matched to a gene; V was cut back by 5 bases and J by 6 bases. The germline gives CDR1 SEHNR, CDR2 FQNEAQ (reference sequence). As DNA, the CDR3 is TGTGCCAGCAGCCCAGTGGACAGGGTCACGCAGACCCAGTACTTC. Its translation: CASSPVDRVTQTQYF. Full variable domain (rest looked up from reference TRBV7-9 and TRBJ2-5): DTGVSQNPRHKITKRGQNVTFRCDPISEHNRLYWYRQTLGQGPEFLTYFQNEAQLEKSRLLSDRFSAERPKGSFSTLEIQRTEQGDSAMYLCASSPVDRVTQTQYFGPGTRLLVL.

This clonotype turned up a few times. The V and J genes are TRBV5-1 and TRBJ2-5, with D maybe TRBD1 (6 bases). The CDR3 is 16 amino acids. Between the trimmed V and J ends, which lost 4 bases and 0 bases, there was a span of 16 bases. Germline CDR1 reads SGHRS; CDR2 reads YFSETQ. DNA of the CDR3: TGCGCCAGCAGCGTTAACCCCGGGACACACCAAGAGACCCAGTACTTC. Translating gives CASSVNPGTHQETQYF.

The chain combines TRBV29-1 with TRBJ2-5; 7 bases fit TRBD2. CDR3 size: 16 residues. Per the germline V gene, CDR1 is SQVTM and CDR2 is ANQGSEA. The junction had 15 bases not matched to a gene; V was cut back by 4 bases and J by 4 bases. CDR3 sequence (DNA): TGCAGCGTTGCTCGCGGACACAGCGGGAAGGTAGAGACCCAGTACTTC. Encoded protein: CSVARGHSGKVETQYF.

This clonotype was seen at least ten times. V usage is TRBV3-1 and J usage is TRBJ1-5, with TRBD1 as a possible D gene (5 bases). This CDR3 spans 16 amino acids. The V gene lost 1 base and the J gene lost 3 bases, with 13 bases spanning the gap. Germline values: CDR1 LGHDT, CDR2 YNNKEL (reference sequence). DNA of the CDR3: TGTGCCAGCAGCCAAGGTTCAGGGAGGGTCAATCAGCCCCAGCATTTT. Translated, it gives CASSQGSGRVNQPQHF. Filled out from reference TRBV3-1 and TRBJ1-5, the complete variable domain reads DTAVSQTPKYLVTQMGNDKSIKCEQNLGHDTMYWYKQDSKKFLKIMFSYNNKELIINETVPNRFSPKSPDKAHLNLHINSLELGDSAVYFCASSQGSGRVNQPQHFGDGTRLSIL.

The rearrangement joins TRBV7-2 to TRBJ2-1, with TRBD2 matching 13 bases. V lost 4 bases and J lost 8; bases outside the gene matches: 8. In germline, CDR1 is SGHTA, CDR2 FQGNSA. The CDR3 runs 16 residues. The CDR3: CASSSGLAGVLDEQFF. The CDR3 DNA follows: TGTGCCAGCAGCTCCGGACTAGCGGGAGTATTAGATGAGCAGTTCTTC.

This clonotype was seen only a few times. The V call is TRBV5-6, the J call TRBJ2-7; 10 nucleotides match TRBD2. Germline CDR1 is SGHDT and CDR2 is YYEEEE. The CDR3 runs to 15 residues. V trimming: 4 bases; J trimming: 3 bases; junction bases outside the gene matches: 7. CDR3 bases: TGTGCCAGCAGCCCACTTACTAGCGGGAACTACGAGCAGTACTTC. It translates to CASSPLTSGNYEQYF. Looking up the rest from reference TRBV5-6 and TRBJ2-7 gives the full variable domain: DAGVTQSPTHLIKTRGQQVTLRCSPKSGHDTVSWYQQALGQGPQFIFQYYEEEERQRGNFPDRFSGHQFPNYSSELNVNALLLGDSALYLCASSPLTSGNYEQYFGPGTRLTVT.

V is TRBV5-4 and J is TRBJ1-2, with D possibly matching TRBD1 (6 bases). The CDR3 has 19 residues. V shed 3 bases and J shed 5 bases, with 29 bases lying between them. From germline, CDR1 is SGHNT and CDR2 YYREEE (reference sequence). In DNA form, the CDR3 reads TGTGCCAGCAGCTCTTGGCCCTACCGGGACATCGCATCGGAGTATGGCTACACCTTC. Translated: CASSSWPYRDIASEYGYTF.

This clonotype has at least ten counts. V gene TRBV15 combines with J gene TRBJ2-3; D gene ambiguous. Germline V CDR1 and CDR2: LNHNV, YYDKDF (reference sequence). The CDR3 is made up of 13 amino acids. Trimming left V 0 bases short and J 9 bases short, with 10 bases between. The DNA of the CDR3 is TGTGCCACCAGCAGAGATCGAAGGGTAACGCAGTATTTT. Translated: CATSRDRRVTQYF.

This clonotype was recorded many times. The chain recombines TRBV5-1 with TRBJ2-3; the match to TRBD2 covers 10 bases. V dropped 0 bases and J dropped 4; count of bases not matched to a gene: 20. Germline lookup yields CDR1 SGHRS and CDR2 YFSETQ. The CDR3 length is 21 residues. CDR3 sequence: CASSLGNTGTVASGSPDTQYF. The CDR3 DNA reads TGCGCCAGCAGCTTGGGAAACACCGGGACAGTAGCTAGCGGGAGCCCAGATACGCAGTATTTT.